These 4 T cell receptor beta chains share one sample of origin, sequenced in a study of T cells in localized non-small cell lung cancer. The protocol was immunoSEQ multiplex PCR, while the TCRdb copy is restricted to in-frame clones and leaves out a portion. The profile shows more than 30,000 clones, roughly 90% of them singletons. The sample consisted of peripheral blood mononuclear cells, taken before any cancer treatment. The receptors derive from a woman aged 40-69 years with stage III lung adenocarcinoma.

The V call is TRBV9, the J call TRBJ2-3; D tentatively fits TRBD1 or TRBD2 (6 bases each). The CDR3 covers 15 residues. The V gene lost 0 bases and the J gene lost 5 bases, with 13 bases spanning the gap. Germline CDR1 reads SGDLS; CDR2 reads YYNGEE. CDR3 sequence reads: CASSVEPGGLDTQYF. DNA of the CDR3: TGTGCCAGCAGCGTAGAACCCGGGGGCCTAGATACGCAGTATTTT.

The J gene is TRBJ2-7, the V gene TRBV5-5; the D call may be TRBD1 or TRBD2 (5 bases each). The CDR3 runs to 16 residues. V was cut by 3 bases and J by 2 bases, with 18 bases left in between. Germline V CDR1 and CDR2: SGHKS, YYEKEE (reference sequence). The CDR3 spells CASSSYGAQTTYEQYF. The CDR3 nucleotides read TGTGCCAGCAGCTCGTACGGGGCCCAAACCACCTACGAGCAGTACTTC.

The gene calls are TRBV4-2 and TRBJ2-2, with D possibly being TRBD1 (6 bases). The V and J ends lost 5 bases and 3 bases respectively, with 19 bases between them. Germline lookup yields CDR1 LGHNA and CDR2 YNFKEQ. The CDR3 loop spans 17 amino acids. The CDR3 here is CASSWGPQGRDTGELFF. The CDR3, as DNA: TGTGCCAGCAGCTGGGGGCCTCAGGGGCGGGACACCGGGGAGCTGTTTTTT.

The chain carries TRBV28 and TRBJ1-5; TRBD1 matches at 7 bases. The V segment lost 4 bases and the J segment 3 bases; nucleotides outside the gene matches: 6. The CDR3 runs to 15 residues. Germline V lookup: CDR1 MDHEN, CDR2 SYDVKM. Here the CDR3 DNA reads TGTGCCAGCAGTTCGTACAGGGGTGACAATCAGCCCCAGCATTTT. Protein product: CASSSYRGDNQPQHF.